Listed below are T cell receptor beta chains from one sample, sequenced in a study of T cells of healthy individuals. TCRdb ran MiXCR on the 5' RACE reads and lists one entry per CDR3 protein. The sample records tens of thousands of distinct CDR3 sequences, roughly 14% being singletons. These receptor sequences come from a human donor in good health. CDR3s include the opening cysteine and the closing phenylalanine or tryptophan. The D gene is left open where the match is weak. Size tells how often a clone was seen (once, few, many) or the class of an expanded clone, and some rows leave it out.

j_call | clone_size | v_call | d_call | cdr3_aa | cdr3_nt
TRBJ1-1 | medium-sized | TRBV20-1 | . | CSARVGSTEAFF | TGCAGTGCTAGGGTGGGGAGCACTGAAGCTTTCTTT
TRBJ2-1 | many | TRBV24-1 | . | CATSDEGLHNEQFF | TGTGCCACCAGTGATGAGGGACTGCACAATGAGCAGTTCTTC
TRBJ1-1 | few | TRBV20-1 | TRBD1 | CSANYRDSRLLNTEAFF | TGCAGTGCCAACTACCGGGACAGCCGGCTCTTGAACACTGAAGCTTTCTTT
TRBJ1-5 | . | TRBV3-1 | . | CASSQEAEKHF | TGTGCCAGCAGCCAAGAGGCAGAGAAGCATTTT
TRBJ1-6 | many | TRBV6-5 | . | CASRPLEGNSPLHF | TGTGCCAGCAGGCCCCTTGAAGGCAATTCACCCCTCCACTTT
TRBJ2-3 | few | TRBV7-2 | TRBD2 | CASSLVSLAGVLDTQYF | TGTGCCAGCAGCTTAGTCTCTCTAGCGGGGGTCTTAGATACGCAGTATTTT
TRBJ2-3 | many | TRBV20-1 | . | CSARDSGSTDTQYF | TGCAGTGCTAGAGACAGCGGGAGCACAGATACGCAGTATTTT
TRBJ2-7 | . | TRBV14 | TRBD1 | CASSPGQGRSYEQYF | TGTGCCAGCAGTCCCGGACAGGGCAGATCCTACGAGCAGTACTTC
TRBJ2-5 | few | TRBV28 | TRBD2 | CASGLAGDWETQYF | TGTGCCAGCGGTCTAGCGGGAGATTGGGAGACCCAGTACTTC
TRBJ2-5 | once | TRBV13 | TRBD2 | CASSPRLAGIQTQYF | TGTGCCAGCAGCCCCCGACTAGCGGGGATTCAGACCCAGTACTTC
TRBJ2-2 | many | TRBV29-1 | . | CSVLTGTVNTGELFF | TGCAGCGTTCTCACCGGGACGGTGAACACCGGGGAGCTGTTTTTT
TRBJ2-1 | . | TRBV7-9 | . | CASSSGLYLYNEQFF | TGTGCCAGCAGCTCGGGACTCTACCTATACAATGAGCAGTTCTTC
TRBJ1-2 | . | TRBV19 | . | CASGRGQAGYGYTF | TGTGCCAGTGGCCGGGGGCAGGCAGGCTATGGCTACACCTTC
TRBJ1-1 | . | TRBV29-1 | . | CSVENTDGTEAFF | TGCAGCGTTGAGAACACGGACGGCACTGAAGCTTTCTTT
TRBJ2-5 | few | TRBV4-2 | . | CASSQGSPETQYF | TGTGCCAGCAGCCAAGGTAGCCCTGAGACCCAGTACTTC
TRBJ2-7 | few | TRBV29-1 | . | CSVGRQGGSYEQYF | TGCAGCGTTGGAAGGCAGGGGGGGTCCTACGAGCAGTACTTC
TRBJ2-2 | many | TRBV12-3/TRBV12-4 | . | CASSLVIATGELFF | TGTGCCAGCAGTTTAGTCATAGCCACCGGGGAGCTGTTTTTT
TRBJ1-5 | . | TRBV6-5 | . | CASSYSMQGNQPQHF | TGTGCCAGCAGTTACTCGATGCAGGGCAATCAGCCCCAGCATTTT
TRBJ2-7 | many | TRBV19 | . | CASSILATYEQYF | TGTGCCAGTAGTATACTAGCCACCTACGAGCAGTACTTC
TRBJ2-1 | . | TRBV6-1 | . | CASSEAGAYNEQFF | TGTGCCAGCAGTGAAGCGGGAGCCTACAATGAGCAGTTCTTC
TRBJ1-2 | many | TRBV20-1 | . | CSASGRKDSNYGYTF | TGCAGTGCTTCGGGGCGGAAAGATTCTAACTATGGCTACACCTTC
TRBJ2-1 | few | TRBV27 | . | CASSSGRGPNYNEQFF | TGTGCCAGCAGTTCCGGTCGGGGGCCGAACTACAATGAGCAGTTCTTC
TRBJ2-5 | few | TRBV7-7 | . | CASSDLWGGAGSSETQYF | TGTGCCAGCAGTGACCTCTGGGGGGGGGCCGGGTCTTCGGAGACCCAGTACTTC
TRBJ2-3 | few | TRBV21-1 | . | CASSKSRRSTDTQYF | TGTGCCAGCAGCAAATCAAGACGGAGCACAGATACGCAGTATTTT
TRBJ1-2 | few | TRBV24-1 | . | CATSPGYGYTF | TGTGCCACCAGCCCGGGATACGGCTACACCTTC
TRBJ1-1 | few | TRBV3-1 | . | CASSQGRGSEAFF | TGTGCCAGCAGCCAAGGCCGAGGGTCTGAAGCTTTCTTT
TRBJ2-1 | many | TRBV11-2 | . | CASSPDSSSWGSDEQFF | TGTGCCAGCAGCCCCGACTCTAGCTCCTGGGGTAGCGATGAGCAGTTCTTC
TRBJ2-5 | few | TRBV5-1 | . | CASRRDPTEETQYF | TGCGCCAGCAGACGCGACCCTACGGAGGAGACCCAGTACTTC
TRBJ2-5 | many | TRBV27 | TRBD1 | CASSLWPPGQGTETQYF | TGTGCCAGCAGTTTATGGCCTCCGGGACAGGGGACAGAGACCCAGTACTTC
TRBJ2-3 | . | TRBV4-3 | . | CASSQASQGTDTQYF | TGCGCCAGCAGCCAAGCGTCGCAGGGCACAGATACGCAGTATTTT
TRBJ2-5 | few | TRBV7-2 | TRBD1 | CASSADRVQETQYF | TGTGCCAGCAGCGCGGACAGGGTACAAGAGACCCAGTACTTC
TRBJ1-1 | few | TRBV10-3 | . | CAISSVGETEAFF | TGTGCCATCAGCTCCGTCGGGGAGACTGAAGCTTTCTTT
TRBJ1-1 | many | TRBV6-5 | TRBD1 | CASSRQGIEAFF | TGTGCCAGCAGTCGACAGGGAATTGAAGCTTTCTTT